This TCR beta chain was recovered during a study of OX40 agonist ivuxolimab in advanced cancers. V lost 3 bases, J lost 4 bases, and 11 bases lay in between. The V gene's germline CDR1 is SGHDT and CDR2 YYEEEE. This CDR3 spans 15 amino acids. The repertoire was sequenced with immunoSEQ multiplex PCR; TCRdb's copy has only in-frame clones and lacks some. Of roughly 70,000 clones listed, around 90% are singletons. This chain connects TRBV5-6 to TRBJ2-6; D tentatively fits TRBD1 or TRBD2 (5 bases each). Sequenced here: CD4+ or CD8+ T cells sorted from blood, sampled in a trial of the OX40 agonist ivuxolimab. This TCR was sampled from an adult with an advanced solid tumor such as melanoma, head and neck, liver or kidney cancer. The CDR3 protein is CASSWRGAGANVLTF. Here the CDR3 DNA reads TGTGCCAGCAGCTGGAGAGGGGCAGGGGCCAACGTCCTGACTTTC. Looking up the rest from reference TRBV5-6 and TRBJ2-6 gives the full variable domain: DAGVTQSPTHLIKTRGQQVTLRCSPKSGHDTVSWYQQALGQGPQFIFQYYEEEERQRGNFPDRFSGHQFPNYSSELNVNALLLGDSALYLCASSWRGAGANVLTFGAGSRLTVL.